These T cell receptor beta chains were read from a single sample in a study of resident and recirculating memory T cells in vitiligo. TCRdb keeps only in-frame clones here, not all; method: immunoSEQ multiplex PCR. The repertoire includes 72,000 or so clones, about 92% of them detected once, and roughly 5% sits in the top ten. Sequencing was performed on blood. These receptors were obtained from a male donor with vitiligo. Each CDR3 is given with its conserved first and last residue. Fields, in order: clone size, D gene, J gene, V gene, CDR3 DNA, CDR3 protein. D genes are given only for firm matches. Some rows have no size entry. The others give once, few or many, or a class for an expanded clone.

size: -; D: TRBD1; J: TRBJ1-4; V: TRBV15; DNA: TGTGCCACTTCCAAGTCCCAATGGACAGGGCCTAATGAAAAACTGTTTTTT; CDR3: CATSKSQWTGPNEKLFF
size: -; D: -; J: TRBJ1-1; V: TRBV4-1; DNA: TGCGCCAGCAGCCAAGTACTAGGGAACACTGAAGCTTTCTTT; CDR3: CASSQVLGNTEAFF
size: -; D: -; J: TRBJ2-1; V: TRBV5-6; DNA: TGTGCCAGCAGCTCCGGGAGTGCCCCCTACAATGAGCAGTTCTTC; CDR3: CASSSGSAPYNEQFF
size: -; D: -; J: TRBJ1-2; V: TRBV28; DNA: TGTGCCGTAACGGACAGAAGGTTCTATGGCTACACCTTC; CDR3: CAVTDRRFYGYTF
size: -; D: -; J: TRBJ1-3; V: TRBV19; DNA: TGTGCCAGTAGTATAGATCATACAGCTGGAAACACCATATATTTT; CDR3: CASSIDHTAGNTIYF
size: -; D: -; J: TRBJ2-7; V: TRBV27; DNA: TGTGCCAGCAGTTTATCCGGTCAAGGGGCGCGGACCTACGAGCAGTACTTC; CDR3: CASSLSGQGARTYEQYF
size: -; D: TRBD1; J: TRBJ2-7; V: TRBV19; DNA: TGTGCCAGTAGTATCGGCGACAGGGCCTACGAGCAGTACTTC; CDR3: CASSIGDRAYEQYF
size: -; D: -; J: TRBJ2-6; V: TRBV30; DNA: TGTGCCTGGGCGTCTGGGGCCAACGTCCTGACTTTC; CDR3: CAWASGANVLTF
size: -; D: TRBD1; J: TRBJ2-5; V: TRBV7-9; DNA: TGTGCCAGCAGGACAGGGTCCCAAGAGACCCAGTACTTC; CDR3: CASRTGSQETQYF
size: -; D: TRBD2; J: TRBJ2-1; V: TRBV18; DNA: TGTGCCAGCTCACCGGGACTACCTAACTACAATGAGCAGTTCTTC; CDR3: CASSPGLPNYNEQFF
size: -; D: TRBD2; J: TRBJ2-7; V: TRBV5-1; DNA: TGCGCCAGCACCCCCGGGACTAGCGGGAGCTACGAGCAGTACTTC; CDR3: CASTPGTSGSYEQYF
size: -; D: -; J: TRBJ2-7; V: TRBV11-3; DNA: TGTGCCAGCAGCTGGGAATGGGGCGGAGACTACGAGCAGTACTTC; CDR3: CASSWEWGGDYEQYF
size: -; D: -; J: TRBJ2-2; V: TRBV19; DNA: TGTGCCAGTAGTATGGGCAGGAACACCGGGGAGCTGTTTTTT; CDR3: CASSMGRNTGELFF
size: -; D: -; J: TRBJ1-1; V: TRBV27; DNA: TGTGCCAGCAGTTTACAGGGGCGAAGTACTGAAGCTTTCTTT; CDR3: CASSLQGRSTEAFF
size: -; D: -; J: TRBJ2-2; V: TRBV19; DNA: TGTGCCAGTAGAGGAGTTGGGGCAAACGGGGAGCTGTTTTTT; CDR3: CASRGVGANGELFF
size: -; D: TRBD1; J: TRBJ1-1; V: TRBV27; DNA: TGTGCCAGCAGTTCCCGGGGGACAGGGATAGAGAGGGACACTGAAGCTTTCTTT; CDR3: CASSSRGTGIERDTEAFF
size: -; D: -; J: TRBJ2-7; V: TRBV7-9; DNA: TGTGCCAGCAGCTTGGACTCGGCAGGCCGCCACGAGCAGTACTTC; CDR3: CASSLDSAGRHEQYF
size: -; D: -; J: TRBJ2-7; V: TRBV21-1; DNA: TGTGCCAGCAGCAACCACAGGGTATTCACCTACGAGCAGTACTTC; CDR3: CASSNHRVFTYEQYF
size: -; D: TRBD2; J: TRBJ2-7; V: TRBV27; DNA: TGTGCCAGCAGTTTTGCGGGAGGAACGGGGTACGAGCAGTACTTC; CDR3: CASSFAGGTGYEQYF
size: -; D: -; J: TRBJ1-3; V: TRBV5-4; DNA: TGTGCCAGCAGCCCGAACCTCAGGGGAACTGGAAACACCATATATTTT; CDR3: CASSPNLRGTGNTIYF
size: -; D: -; J: TRBJ2-3; V: TRBV30; DNA: TGTGCCTGGAGTGTTGGAGTTACAGATACGCAGTATTTT; CDR3: CAWSVGVTDTQYF
size: -; D: -; J: TRBJ2-5; V: TRBV7-3; DNA: TGTGCCAGCAGCCCAGCCGGGGGCCAAGAGACCCAGTACTTC; CDR3: CASSPAGGQETQYF
size: -; D: -; J: TRBJ1-2; V: TRBV28; DNA: TGTGCCAGCACACCGCCAATCGCGCCCCATGGCTACACCTTC; CDR3: CASTPPIAPHGYTF
size: -; D: TRBD1; J: TRBJ1-4; V: TRBV19; DNA: TGTGCCACCGGGGGGACAGGGGGCGAAAAACTGTTTTTT; CDR3: CATGGTGGEKLFF
size: -; D: TRBD2; J: TRBJ2-7; V: TRBV12-5; DNA: TGTGCTAGTGGTTTGGTAAGGAGGCATCGGGAGGCGCCTCGAACGGGAGAGGAACCGGGCGAGCAGTACTTC; CDR3: CASGLVRRHREAPRTGEEPGEQYF
size: -; D: TRBD2; J: TRBJ2-7; V: TRBV28; DNA: TGTGCCAGCAGTAGCGGGGGCCGCTCCTACGAGCAGTACTTC; CDR3: CASSSGGRSYEQYF
size: -; D: -; J: TRBJ2-4; V: TRBV9; DNA: TGTGCCAGCAGCGTAGGGCGGAGTTTAGCCAAAAACATTCAGTACTTC; CDR3: CASSVGRSLAKNIQYF
size: -; D: TRBD2; J: TRBJ2-7; V: TRBV19; DNA: TGTGCCAGTAGCTTAGCGGGAGGGCGGGACGAGCAGTACTTC; CDR3: CASSLAGGRDEQYF
size: -; D: TRBD1; J: TRBJ1-3; V: TRBV19; DNA: TGTGCCAGTAGTCCGACAGGGATTGGCGGAAACACCATATATTTT; CDR3: CASSPTGIGGNTIYF
size: -; D: -; J: TRBJ2-3; V: TRBV14; DNA: TGTGCCAGCAGCCTAAAGAGGGGGAGAGATACGCAGTATTTT; CDR3: CASSLKRGRDTQYF
size: -; D: -; J: TRBJ2-5; V: TRBV10-3; DNA: TGTGCCATCTCGGGGGGCTCGGGAGAGACCCAGTACTTC; CDR3: CAISGGSGETQYF
size: few; D: -; J: TRBJ2-1; V: TRBV6-6; DNA: TGTGCCAGCAGTTATTGGGGGGGCCCCTACAATGAGCAGTTCTTC; CDR3: CASSYWGGPYNEQFF
size: -; D: TRBD2; J: TRBJ2-3; V: TRBV9; DNA: TGTGCCAGCAGCGTAGGGGCGGGAGGGCCAGGCACAGATACGCAGTATTTT; CDR3: CASSVGAGGPGTDTQYF
size: -; D: -; J: TRBJ1-2; V: TRBV7-8; DNA: TGTGCCAGCAGTTCGATCGTCAACCGCGGACAACCAGGCTACACCTTC; CDR3: CASSSIVNRGQPGYTF
size: few; D: -; J: TRBJ1-1; V: TRBV19; DNA: TGTGCCAGTAGTATACAGGGGACGATGAGCACTGAAGCTTTCTTT; CDR3: CASSIQGTMSTEAFF
size: -; D: -; J: TRBJ1-1; V: TRBV28; DNA: TGTGCCAGCAGTCCGCCGGGGGGGCGAGGCACTGAAGCTTTCTTT; CDR3: CASSPPGGRGTEAFF
size: -; D: TRBD2; J: TRBJ2-7; V: TRBV11-2; DNA: TGTGCCAGCAGCTTAGCTTCTCCTAGACTAGCGGGAACCGACGAGCAGTACTTC; CDR3: CASSLASPRLAGTDEQYF
size: -; D: -; J: TRBJ2-7; V: TRBV7-2; DNA: TGTGCCAGCAGCCTGGACTCTCGCGAGCAGTACTTC; CDR3: CASSLDSREQYF
size: few; D: TRBD1; J: TRBJ1-1; V: TRBV30; DNA: TGTGCCTGCGAGTCGCTAGGGGGCCCTGAAGCTTTCTTT; CDR3: CACESLGGPEAFF
size: -; D: -; J: TRBJ2-4; V: TRBV28; DNA: TGTGCCAGCAGTTTAGGCGCAGGGAAGTACTTC; CDR3: CASSLGAGKYF
size: -; D: TRBD1; J: TRBJ2-7; V: TRBV11-2; DNA: TGTGCCGGCCCTACAGGGGGCGGCGAGCAGTACTTC; CDR3: CAGPTGGGEQYF
size: -; D: TRBD1; J: TRBJ2-1; V: TRBV5-4; DNA: TGTGCCAGCAGCCTGGGGGGACAGGGGGTCGATGAGCAGTTCTTC; CDR3: CASSLGGQGVDEQFF
size: -; D: -; J: TRBJ2-3; V: TRBV5-1; DNA: TGCGCCAGCAGCTTGGAAAGGGGTACGCAGTATTTT; CDR3: CASSLERGTQYF
size: -; D: TRBD1; J: TRBJ2-7; V: TRBV6-5; DNA: TGTGCCAGCAGTTACTCGACAGGGGGAGGCTACGAGCAGTACTTC; CDR3: CASSYSTGGGYEQYF
size: once; D: TRBD1; J: TRBJ2-1; V: TRBV28; DNA: TGTGCCAGCAGCTTTACCGGGACAGGGGGCTATGAGCAGTTCTTC; CDR3: CASSFTGTGGYEQFF
size: once; D: -; J: TRBJ2-6; V: TRBV2; DNA: TGTGCCAGCAGTGAATCCTACTCTGGGGCCAACGTCCTGACTTTC; CDR3: CASSESYSGANVLTF
size: -; D: -; J: TRBJ2-7; V: TRBV19; DNA: TGTGCCAGTAGTTTCCGGCCACAGGGTAGTCCCTACGAGCAGTACTTC; CDR3: CASSFRPQGSPYEQYF
size: -; D: -; J: TRBJ1-3; V: TRBV6-1; DNA: TGTGCCAGCAGTGGAGGCAGATCCTCTGGAAACACCATATATTTT; CDR3: CASSGGRSSGNTIYF
size: few; D: TRBD1; J: TRBJ1-1; V: TRBV6-1; DNA: TGTGCCAGCTACACCACAGGGGGCAGGAACACTGAAGCTTTCTTT; CDR3: CASYTTGGRNTEAFF
size: -; D: -; J: TRBJ1-3; V: TRBV5-5; DNA: TGTGCCAGCAGCCTGAGAACCATTGCGGACACCATATATTTT; CDR3: CASSLRTIADTIYF